This TCR beta chain was sequenced in a study of blood T cell repertoires in COVID-19. At the level of the study: The origin of the acute and convalescent COVID-19 samples was the United States, Italy and Spain. From T cells, B-cell-depleted T cells, or PBMCs came the material, which was cDNA or gDNA.

Trimming pared 4 bases from V and 5 bases from J, leaving 17 bases between. Germline V gene data show CDR1 as MNHEY and CDR2 as SVGAGI. This CDR3 comprises 15 residues. Authors' methods: How many nucleated cells were present was estimated from reference gene primer amplification. TCRdb's table, derived via immunoSEQ multiplex PCR, lists solely in-frame clones and lacks some. D and trimming come from the DNA, and the V and J calls and clone size come from that table. The sample has about 50,000 clones; over 80% are singletons. This clonotype originated in a middle-aged man with acute or convalescent COVID-19. The sample comprised peripheral blood. This chain joins TRBV6-5 and TRBJ2-5; the D gene is possibly TRBD1 (5 bases). CDR3 DNA: TGTGCCAGCAGTTCGTACAGGAGTCGTATGGAGACCCAGTACTTC. Protein product: CASSSYRSRMETQYF.